This T cell receptor (beta chain) was found in a study of technical replicates of blood from a few donors. Trimming at V came to 5 bases and at J to 0 bases, leaving 5 bases not matched to a gene. The CDR3 consists of 16 residues. Germline CDR1 SGHTA, CDR2 FQGTGA. Produced via immunoSEQ multiplex PCR; TCRdb's table is partial and in-frame only. The sample lists some 87,000 clones; roughly 91% were seen once. Sequences were obtained from T cells isolated from PBMCs. The receptor comes from a human donor in good health. V usage is TRBV7-3 and J usage is TRBJ2-1, with 9 bases aligning to TRBD2. The DNA for the CDR3 is TGTGCCAGCAGCGGGGGAGCGGGGGGCTCCTACAATGAGCAGTTCTTC. Translation: CASSGGAGGSYNEQFF.